This T cell receptor (beta chain) was recorded in a study of cytomegalovirus exposure and HLA in healthy donors. Researchers ran the PCR with 60 Vbeta and 13 Jbeta primers. Only in-frame clones appear in the TCRdb table, and some are missing; sequencing was by immunoSEQ multiplex PCR. The sample yields some 120,000 clones, around 70% seen once. CDR1 and CDR2 from the germline V gene are MNHEY and SVGAGI. V lost 7 bases to trimming and J lost 5 bases, with 11 bases between them. This CDR3 has 13 residues. Sequenced input: PBMCs. This TCR derives from a woman between 35 and 50 years old in good health and CMV-seronegative. This rearrangement joins TRBV6-5 to TRBJ1-4, with D perhaps TRBD1 (6 bases). DNA of the CDR3: TGTGCCAGCATGGACAGAACAAATGAAAAACTGTTTTTT. Protein sequence: CASMDRTNEKLFF.